This T cell receptor beta chain is drawn from a study of blood T cells in healthy people across ages. Study results and limitations: Greater diversity and more naive CD4+ cells were seen in long-lived donors than in aged donors. Across samples, TCR beta diversity tracked strongly with naive T cell percentage.

Each donor gave roughly 9.2 milliliters of peripheral blood. Total RNA, at least 6 micrograms per sample, came from PBMCs. A few counts support this clonotype. What it binds is unknown. Germline V lookup: CDR1 SGHTA, CDR2 FQGNSA. J lost 2 bases, V lost 3 bases, and 14 bases had no gene match. The CDR3 is made up of 18 amino acids. Alongside a J-beta primer mix, a sample-barcoded 5' primer served in a second PCR lasting roughly 7 to 11 cycles. TCRdb re-analysed the 5' RACE reads in MiXCR, keeping a single row per CDR3 protein. Of about 1,400,000 distinct CDR3 sequences listed, about 43% are singletons. The chain uses TRBV7-2 and TRBJ2-7; 9 bases line up with TRBD2. This receptor was identified in a woman between 18 and 29 years old in good health. Sample: blood. CDR3 region: CASSLALLLAGSPYEQYF. The DNA for the CDR3 is TGTGCCAGCAGCTTGGCCCTCCTACTAGCGGGCTCCCCCTACGAGCAGTACTTC.